A single sample is the source of the 27 T cell receptor beta chains below, sequenced in a study of Ad26.COV2.S vaccination and SARS-CoV-2 variants. Assay used: immunoSEQ multiplex PCR; TCRdb lists only in-frame clones, some missing. Seen here are roughly 300,000 clones, 75% to 90% observed once, and the top ten hold around 5%. Documented treatment: approximately 18 received Ad26.COV2.S at low or high dose, single or two shots; 5 received placebo; per-sample allocation not given. Following the first vaccine or placebo injection, samples were taken on day 63. The source was peripheral blood, collected in a trial of Ad26.COV2.S vaccine versus placebo. These receptors were collected from a person between 18 and 59 years old who received the Ad26.COV2.S COVID-19 vaccine or a placebo.

The chain has TRBV30 and TRBJ2-1; 7 positions agree with TRBD2. CDR1 is GTSNPN, CDR2 SVGIG, per germline (reference sequence). The V segment lost 2 bases and the J segment 3 bases; nucleotides outside the gene matches: 7. This CDR3 is built from 15 residues. The CDR3 DNA reads TGTGCCTGGAGTAGTTACGGGAGGTTCTACAATGAGCAGTTCTTC. Its protein product is CAWSSYGRFYNEQFF.

The V gene is TRBV5-4, the J gene TRBJ2-3; maybe TRBD1 (6 bases). The CDR3 runs to 13 residues. V was pared by 3 bases and J by 4 bases, with 9 bases between. The germline CDR1 and CDR2 sequences are SGHNT and YYREEE (reference sequence). CDR3 nucleotide sequence: TGTGCCAGCAGCTCACAGGGACCAGATACGCAGTATTTT. Amino acids: CASSSQGPDTQYF.

The V and J genes are TRBV30 and TRBJ1-3; TRBD1 is a possible D gene (5 bases). The CDR3 spans 13 residues. V was cut by 4 bases and J by 1 base, with 8 bases left in between. CDR1 and CDR2 from the germline V gene are GTSNPN and SVGIG (reference sequence). The CDR3 sequence is CAWTRGSGNTIYF. CDR3 sequence (DNA): TGTGCCTGGACTAGGGGATCTGGAAACACCATATATTTT.

The rearrangement joins TRBV19 to TRBJ2-3; 9 bases agree with TRBD1. CDR3 length equals 15 residues. Unmatched junction bases numbered 6, after V lost 5 bases and J lost 3 bases. In germline, CDR1 is LNHDA, CDR2 SQIVND (reference sequence). This CDR3 is CASSSRQGVTDTQYF. The CDR3 bases are TGTGCCAGTAGTTCCCGACAGGGGGTAACAGATACGCAGTATTTT.

Comments on this clone: A junction boundary mismatches the germline segment, possibly from a read error. J is TRBJ1-2 and V is TRBV7-9; no reliable D call. The V gene's germline CDR1 is SEHNR and CDR2 FQNEAQ (reference sequence). The CDR3 extends over 12 amino acids. The CDR3 is CASSQTNYGYTF. CDR3 nucleotide sequence: TGTGCCAGCAGCCAGACTAATTATGGCTACACCTTC. Full variable domain (rest looked up from reference TRBV7-9 and TRBJ1-2): DTGVSQNPRHKITKRGQNVTFRCDPISEHNRLYWYRQTLGQGPEFLTYFQNEAQLEKSRLLSDRFSAERPKGSFSTLEIQRTEQGDSAMYLCASSQTNYGYTFGSGTRLTVV.

The chain recombines TRBV28 with TRBJ2-5; D uncertain. Germline V gene sequence: CDR1 MDHEN, CDR2 SYDVKM. V was cut by 6 bases and J by 5 bases, with 13 bases left in between. The CDR3 has 13 residues. The CDR3 reads CASRPPSGETQYF. The CDR3 bases are TGTGCCAGCAGGCCCCCTAGTGGGGAGACCCAGTACTTC.

V gene TRBV15 combines with J gene TRBJ1-1, with D possibly TRBD1 on 5 matching bases. This CDR3 spans 13 amino acids. Germline lookup yields CDR1 LNHNV and CDR2 YYDKDF (reference sequence). The V end lost 1 base, the J end lost 5 bases, and 8 bases lay between the germline ends. CDR3 bases: TGTGCCACCAGCAGAGGCTCAGGGACTGAAGCTTTCTTT. It encodes CATSRGSGTEAFF.

This chain joins TRBV5-6 and TRBJ1-2; D is undetermined. The CDR3 totals 18 residues. V was clipped by 1 base and J by 4 bases, with 23 bases between them. Germline V gene lookup returns CDR1 SGHDT and CDR2 YYEEEE. CDR3 in DNA: TGTGCCAGCAGCTTGACCCCTGGCTCGGCTACCCAGCTCTATGGCTACACCTTC. Protein sequence: CASSLTPGSATQLYGYTF.

The chain combines TRBV29-1 with TRBJ2-1, with 9 bases lining up with TRBD2. The CDR3 is 12 residues long. CDR1 and CDR2 from the germline V gene are SQVTM and ANQGSEA. Trimming took 7 bases from V and 9 from J; bases not matched to a gene: 7. The CDR3 nucleotides are TGCAGCGGCGGGAGGGCGTCCAGTGAGCAGTTCTTC. Translated, it gives CSGGRASSEQFF.

The chain carries TRBV6-5 and TRBJ1-5; 7 nucleotides match TRBD1. CDR1 is MNHEY, CDR2 SVGAGI, per germline. Trimming at V came to 5 bases and at J to 5 bases, leaving 6 bases not matched to a gene. CDR3 size: 14 residues. In nucleotides, the CDR3 is TGTGCCAGCAGTCGCACAGGGGCGCATCAGCCCCAGCATTTT. Translating it yields CASSRTGAHQPQHF.

The genes are TRBV28 and TRBJ2-1, with 7 bases fitting TRBD2. CDR3 length equals 15 residues. Germline-derived CDR1 and CDR2 are MDHEN and SYDVKM. The ends lost 8 bases at V and 0 bases at J; junction bases unmatched: 7. Here the CDR3 DNA reads TGTGCCAGCCACGGCAAGCGGGACTCCTACAATGAGCAGTTCTTC. Translating it yields CASHGKRDSYNEQFF.

V and J are TRBV2 and TRBJ2-1; 11 bases are a match to TRBD2. V was pared by 6 bases and J by 0 bases, with 4 bases of the junction left unmatched. Germline loops: CDR1 SNHLY, CDR2 FYNNEI. The CDR3 consists of 16 residues. CDR3 residues: CASRPGLADSYNEQFF. The CDR3 DNA follows: TGTGCCAGCAGACCGGGACTAGCGGACTCCTACAATGAGCAGTTCTTC.

This sequence joins TRBV30 and TRBJ1-4; unclear D gene. The length of the CDR3 is 13 residues. V gave up 2 bases and J gave up 4 bases, with 8 bases separating them. Germline assignment: CDR1 GTSNPN and CDR2 SVGIG (reference sequence). This CDR3 reads CAWSIQLNEKLFF. CDR3 sequence (DNA): TGTGCCTGGAGTATTCAACTTAATGAAAAACTGTTTTTT.

The chain carries TRBV28 and TRBJ1-3; D is unclear. CDR1 MDHEN and CDR2 SYDVKM come from the germline V gene. The CDR3 covers 15 residues. V was shortened by 4 bases and J by 0 bases, with 10 bases between the two germline ends. In DNA form, the CDR3 reads TGTGCCAGCAGTTCCCATACAACCTCTGGAAACACCATATATTTT. Its translation is CASSSHTTSGNTIYF.

The chain combines TRBV3-1 (or the pseudogene TRBV3-2) with TRBJ1-4; 7 nucleotides agree with TRBD1. Germline V gene sequence: CDR1 LGHDT, CDR2 YNNKEL (reference sequence). The CDR3 covers 14 residues. The V and J ends lost 6 bases and 2 bases, in that order; junction bases with no gene match: 3. The CDR3 DNA sequence: TGTGCCAGCAGTCGGGACAGTACTAATGAAAAACTGTTTTTT. Protein sequence: CASSRDSTNEKLFF.

V gene TRBV9 combines with J gene TRBJ2-5; D unclear. The germline V gene encodes CDR1 SGDLS and CDR2 YYNGEE. The CDR3 length is 14 residues. Trimming cost V 2 bases and J 0 bases, with 8 bases left between them. The CDR3 spells CASSVRVNQETQYF. The DNA for the CDR3 is TGTGCCAGCAGCGTCCGGGTGAACCAAGAGACCCAGTACTTC.

The chain couples TRBV4-3 to TRBJ1-2, with D unresolved. Germline V gene data show CDR1 as LGHNA and CDR2 as YSLEER. This CDR3 has 16 residues. Trimming shortened V by 0 bases and J by 4 bases, and 15 bases separated the two germline ends. The DNA for the CDR3 is TGCGCCAGCAGCCAAGATCCGGGTACTCCCTTCTATGGCTACACCTTC. Protein: CASSQDPGTPFYGYTF.

The chain is built from TRBV29-1 and TRBJ2-1; perhaps D is TRBD1 or TRBD2 (5 bases each). The V end lost 4 bases, the J end lost 8 bases, and 18 bases lay between the germline ends. Germline CDR1 is SQVTM and CDR2 is ANQGSEA. This CDR3 has 14 residues. The CDR3 DNA follows: TGCAGCGTTGGGGTGGACGGGGCTTGGGATGAGCAGTTCTTC. Translated: CSVGVDGAWDEQFF.

A single count supports this clone. The rearrangement joins TRBV9 to TRBJ1-1; tentatively, D is TRBD1 (5 bases). This CDR3 is 16 amino acids long. Germline V gives CDR1 SGDLS, CDR2 YYNGEE. V lost 3 bases and J 1 base, leaving 16 bases between the germline ends. DNA for the CDR3: TGTGCCAGCAGCGGCGCCCCCGGGGCGCCGAACACTGAAGCTTTCTTT. Protein: CASSGAPGAPNTEAFF.

This sequence joins TRBV4-1 and TRBJ2-1; maybe TRBD2 (5 bases). Deletions cut 9 bases from V and 4 bases from J, with 16 bases between. Per the germline V gene, CDR1 is MGHRA and CDR2 is YSYEKL. This CDR3 is built from 14 residues. As DNA, the CDR3 is TGCGCCAGTTCTTCGGAGCGGCTATACAATGAGCAGTTCTTC. Encoded protein: CASSSERLYNEQFF.

The V call is TRBV19, the J call TRBJ1-3, with unresolved D. Trimming took off 5 bases at V and 1 base at J, with 9 bases between the two ends. The CDR3 totals 14 residues. CDR1 and CDR2 from the germline V gene are LNHDA and SQIVND (reference sequence). CDR3 sequence: CASSQAVSGNTIYF. CDR3 nucleotides: TGTGCCAGTAGTCAGGCAGTTTCTGGAAACACCATATATTTT.

The sample holds a few counts of this clone. This chain joins TRBV11-1 and TRBJ2-5; 8 bases align to TRBD1. Germline lookup yields CDR1 SGHAT and CDR2 FQDESV (reference sequence). The V and J ends lost 1 base and 2 bases, in that order; junction bases with no gene match: 6. This CDR3 comprises 16 residues. The CDR3 loop reads CASSLEGQEGQETQYF. Written as DNA, the CDR3 is TGTGCCAGCAGCTTAGAGGGACAGGAGGGGCAAGAGACCCAGTACTTC.

The V gene is TRBV10-1, the J gene TRBJ2-3; 8 nucleotides align to TRBD1. Trimming at V came to 1 base and at J to 8 bases, leaving 5 bases not matched to a gene. Germline values: CDR1 WNHNN, CDR2 SYGVQD (reference sequence). The CDR3 covers 14 residues. CDR3 protein: CASSEFSGQGTQYF. As DNA, the CDR3 is TGCGCCAGCAGTGAGTTCTCAGGACAGGGTACGCAGTATTTT.

About this clone itself: In the same sample, other DNA sequences code for this CDR3. The chain is built from TRBV6-5 and TRBJ2-1; TRBD2 is a possible D gene (5 bases). This CDR3 contains 14 residues. The ends were cut back, 6 bases at V and 3 bases at J, with 12 bases in the middle. The germline V gene encodes CDR1 MNHEY and CDR2 SVGAGI. CDR3 sequence reads: CASRGQRNYNEQFF. Here the CDR3 DNA reads TGTGCCAGCAGAGGGCAGCGGAACTACAATGAGCAGTTCTTC.

The chain joins TRBV30 to TRBJ2-2, with 11 bases fitting TRBD2. This CDR3 region has 16 residues. CDR1 is GTSNPN, CDR2 SVGIG, per germline (reference sequence). The trim removed 3 bases at V and 6 bases at J, leaving 9 bases unmatched. CDR3 nucleotide sequence: TGTGCCTGGAGGAGACGGACTAGCGGGTTCTCCGGGGAGCTGTTTTTT. It codes for CAWRRRTSGFSGELFF.

The chain carries TRBV6-6 and TRBJ1-3, with D possibly being TRBD1 (5 bases). V was shortened by 5 bases and J by 0 bases, with 11 bases between the two germline ends. There are 15 residues in the CDR3. CDR1 MNHNY and CDR2 SVGAGI come from the germline V gene (reference sequence). CDR3 protein: CASSAVGGSGNTIYF. The CDR3 DNA is TGTGCCAGCAGTGCCGTTGGGGGCTCTGGAAACACCATATATTTT.

This chain links TRBV5-4 with TRBJ1-2, with 8 bases lining up with TRBD1. J gave up 5 bases and V 2 bases, and 8 bases lay outside the gene matches. This CDR3 is 15 amino acids long. CDR1 and CDR2 from the germline V gene are SGHNT and YYREEE (reference sequence). The CDR3 sequence: CASSFGTGSNYGYTF. In DNA form, the CDR3 reads TGTGCCAGCAGCTTTGGGACAGGCTCAAATTATGGCTACACCTTC.